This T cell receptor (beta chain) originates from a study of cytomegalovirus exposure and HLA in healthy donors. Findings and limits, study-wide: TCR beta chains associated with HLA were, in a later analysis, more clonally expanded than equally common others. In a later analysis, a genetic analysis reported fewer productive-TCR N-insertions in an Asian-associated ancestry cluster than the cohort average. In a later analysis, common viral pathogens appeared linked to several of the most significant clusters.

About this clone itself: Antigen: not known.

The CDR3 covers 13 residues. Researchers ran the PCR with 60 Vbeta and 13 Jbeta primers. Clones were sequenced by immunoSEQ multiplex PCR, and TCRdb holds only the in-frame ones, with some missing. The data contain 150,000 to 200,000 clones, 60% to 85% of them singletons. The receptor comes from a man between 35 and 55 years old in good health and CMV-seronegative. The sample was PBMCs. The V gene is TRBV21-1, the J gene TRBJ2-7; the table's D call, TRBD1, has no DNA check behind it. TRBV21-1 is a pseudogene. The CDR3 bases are TGTGCCAGCACCGGGACAGGAACCTACGAGCAGTACTTC. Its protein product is CASTGTGTYEQYF.